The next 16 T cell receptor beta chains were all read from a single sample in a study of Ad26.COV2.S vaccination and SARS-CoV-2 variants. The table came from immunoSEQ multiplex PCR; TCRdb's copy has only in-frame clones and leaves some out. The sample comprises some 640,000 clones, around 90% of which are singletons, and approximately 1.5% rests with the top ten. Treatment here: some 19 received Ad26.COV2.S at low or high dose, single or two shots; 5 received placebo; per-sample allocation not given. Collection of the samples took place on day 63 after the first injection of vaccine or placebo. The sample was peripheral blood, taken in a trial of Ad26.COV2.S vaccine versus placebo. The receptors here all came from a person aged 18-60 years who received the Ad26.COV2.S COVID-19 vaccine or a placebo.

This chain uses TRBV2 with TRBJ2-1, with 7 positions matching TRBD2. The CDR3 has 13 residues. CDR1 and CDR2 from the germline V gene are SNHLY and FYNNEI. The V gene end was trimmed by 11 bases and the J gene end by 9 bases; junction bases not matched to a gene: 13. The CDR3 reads CAQGGVAGSEQFF. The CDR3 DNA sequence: TGTGCCCAGGGAGGGGTAGCGGGCTCTGAGCAGTTCTTC.

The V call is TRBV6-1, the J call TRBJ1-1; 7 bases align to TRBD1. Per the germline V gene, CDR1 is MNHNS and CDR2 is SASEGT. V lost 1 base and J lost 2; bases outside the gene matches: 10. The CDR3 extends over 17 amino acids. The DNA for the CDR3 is TGTGCCAGCAGTGAAGGGGCAGGGGGGAGGGCTAACACTGAAGCTTTCTTT. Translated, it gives CASSEGAGGRANTEAFF.

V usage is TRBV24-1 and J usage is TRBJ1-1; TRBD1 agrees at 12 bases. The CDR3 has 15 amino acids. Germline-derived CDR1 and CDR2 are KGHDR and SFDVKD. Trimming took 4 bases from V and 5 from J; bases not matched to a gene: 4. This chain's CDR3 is CATSEGTGGLTEAFF. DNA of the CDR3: TGTGCCACCAGTGAAGGGACAGGGGGCTTGACTGAAGCTTTCTTT.

CDR3 residues: CASSLTQVYTGELFF. DNA of the CDR3: TGTGCCAGCAGCTTGACGCAGGTGTACACCGGGGAGCTGTTTTTT. The rearrangement joins TRBV5-5 to TRBJ2-2; no firm D call. From germline, CDR1 is SGHKS and CDR2 YYEKEE (reference sequence). V was clipped by 1 base and J by 3 bases, with 10 bases between them. The CDR3 is 15 amino acids.

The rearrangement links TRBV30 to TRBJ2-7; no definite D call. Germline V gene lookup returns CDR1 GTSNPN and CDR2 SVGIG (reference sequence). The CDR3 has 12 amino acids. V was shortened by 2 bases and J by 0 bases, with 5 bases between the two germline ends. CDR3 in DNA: TGTGCCTGGAGTCAGCTCTCCTACGAGCAGTACTTC. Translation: CAWSQLSYEQYF.

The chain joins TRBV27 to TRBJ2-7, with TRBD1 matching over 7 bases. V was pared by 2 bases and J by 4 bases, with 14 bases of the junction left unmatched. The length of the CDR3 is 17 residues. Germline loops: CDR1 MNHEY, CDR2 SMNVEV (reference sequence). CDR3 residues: CASSLIGLTGKDYEQYF. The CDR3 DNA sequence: TGTGCCAGCAGTTTAATCGGTTTGACAGGGAAAGATTACGAGCAGTACTTC.

CDR3 sequence: CASSLAAGGSGEKLFF. The CDR3 bases are TGTGCCAGCAGCTTAGCGGCAGGAGGCTCAGGGGAAAAACTGTTTTTT. The rearrangement links TRBV7-2 to TRBJ1-4; D is possibly TRBD1 (5 bases). There are 16 residues in the CDR3. Germline V gene data show CDR1 as SGHTA and CDR2 as FQGNSA. Trimming shortened V by 0 bases and J by 8 bases, and 16 bases separated the two germline ends.

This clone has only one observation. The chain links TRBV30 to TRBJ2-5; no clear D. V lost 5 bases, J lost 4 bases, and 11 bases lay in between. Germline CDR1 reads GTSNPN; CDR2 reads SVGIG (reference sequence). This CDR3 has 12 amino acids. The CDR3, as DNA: TGTGCCTGGGGGCAAACTGGAGAGACCCAGTACTTC. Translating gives CAWGQTGETQYF.

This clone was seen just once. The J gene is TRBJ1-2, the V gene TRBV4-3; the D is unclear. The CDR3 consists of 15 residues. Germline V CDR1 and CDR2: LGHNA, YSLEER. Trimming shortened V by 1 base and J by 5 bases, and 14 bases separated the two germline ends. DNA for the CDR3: TGCGCCAGCAGCCAAGGGGTCCAGGCCGGTTATGGCTACACCTTC. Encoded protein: CASSQGVQAGYGYTF.

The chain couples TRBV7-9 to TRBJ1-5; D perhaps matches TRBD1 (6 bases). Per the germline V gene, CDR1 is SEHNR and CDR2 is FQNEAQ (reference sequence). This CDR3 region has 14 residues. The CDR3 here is CGVAGASGNQPQHF. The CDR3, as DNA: TGTGGAGTCGCGGGGGCGAGCGGCAATCAGCCCCAGCATTTT. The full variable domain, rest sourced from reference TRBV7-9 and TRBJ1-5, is DTGVSQNPRHKITKRGQNVTFRCDPISEHNRLYWYRQTLGQGPEFLTYFQNEAQLEKSRLLSDRFSAERPKGSFSTLEIQRTEQGDSAMYLCGVAGASGNQPQHFGDGTRLSIL.

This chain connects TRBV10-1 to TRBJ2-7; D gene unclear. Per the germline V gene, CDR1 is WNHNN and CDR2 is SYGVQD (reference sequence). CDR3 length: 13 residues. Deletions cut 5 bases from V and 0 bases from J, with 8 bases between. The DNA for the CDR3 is TGCGCCAGCAGTCCAGGATCCTCCTACGAGCAGTACTTC. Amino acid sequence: CASSPGSSYEQYF.

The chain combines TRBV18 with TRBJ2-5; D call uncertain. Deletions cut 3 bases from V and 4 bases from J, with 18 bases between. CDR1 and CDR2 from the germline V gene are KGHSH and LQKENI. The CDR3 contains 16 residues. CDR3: CASSPLVGGSGETQYF. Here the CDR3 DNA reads TGTGCCAGCTCACCCTTAGTAGGTGGCTCGGGAGAGACCCAGTACTTC.

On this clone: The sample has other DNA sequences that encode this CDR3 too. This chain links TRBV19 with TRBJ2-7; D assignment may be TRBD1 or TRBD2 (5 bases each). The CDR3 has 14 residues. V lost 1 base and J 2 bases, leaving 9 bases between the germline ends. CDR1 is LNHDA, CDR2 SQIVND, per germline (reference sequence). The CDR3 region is CASSIGDGAYEQYF. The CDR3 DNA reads TGTGCCAGTAGTATAGGGGACGGCGCCTACGAGCAGTACTTC.

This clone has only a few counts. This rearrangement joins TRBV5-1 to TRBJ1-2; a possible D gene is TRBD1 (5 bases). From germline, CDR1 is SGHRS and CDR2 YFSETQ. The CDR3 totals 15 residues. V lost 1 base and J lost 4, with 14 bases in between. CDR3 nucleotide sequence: TGCGCCAGCAGCTTGCAGGGTATGGACCTCTATGGCTACACCTTC. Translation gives CASSLQGMDLYGYTF.

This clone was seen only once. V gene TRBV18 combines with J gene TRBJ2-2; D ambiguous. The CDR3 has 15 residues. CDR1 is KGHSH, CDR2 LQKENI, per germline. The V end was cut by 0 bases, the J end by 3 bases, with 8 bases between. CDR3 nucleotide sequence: TGTGCCAGCTCACCACCGCGCGGATACACCGGGGAGCTGTTTTTT. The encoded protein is CASSPPRGYTGELFF.

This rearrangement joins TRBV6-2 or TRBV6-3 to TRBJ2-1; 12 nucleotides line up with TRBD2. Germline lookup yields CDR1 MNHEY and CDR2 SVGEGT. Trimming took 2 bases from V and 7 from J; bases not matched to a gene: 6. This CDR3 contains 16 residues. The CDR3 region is CASSYLAGGPGNEQFF. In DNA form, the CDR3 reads TGTGCCAGCAGTTACCTAGCGGGGGGGCCGGGGAATGAGCAGTTCTTC.